This T cell receptor beta chain was profiled in a study of T cell changes during pregnancy in multiple sclerosis. Some clones are missing from TCRdb's copy, which holds only in-frame ones; the method was immunoSEQ multiplex PCR. Among around 49,000 clones listed, about 90% were seen once. Trimming took 11 bases from V and 1 from J, leaving 15 bases between them. The CDR3 runs 13 residues. CDR1 and CDR2 from the germline V gene are SGHVS and FQNEAQ. Sequencing used CD4+ T cells from peripheral blood mononuclear cells, obtained after pregnancy. The rearrangement uses TRBV7-8 and TRBJ2-7, with D tentatively TRBD2 (6 bases). This sequence originates from a female donor in good health, enrolled as a control in a pregnancy study. CDR3 nucleotide sequence: TGTGCCGTTCGCCGGGAGAAGTCCTACGAGCAGTACTTC. The encoded protein is CAVRREKSYEQYF.